One sample yielded the 9 T cell receptor beta chains listed below, sequenced in a study of neurological immune-mediated disorders. TCRdb reprocessed the 5' RACE reads with MiXCR, giving one entry per CDR3 protein. The table lists about 120,000 distinct CDR3 sequences, about 3.2% of them singletons. The specimen was PBMCs. The receptors were gathered from a woman in her twenties or thirties with multiple sclerosis.

This clonotype has a count of ten or more. This chain links TRBV5-5 with TRBJ2-2, with 7 bases identical to TRBD2. The V gene end was trimmed by 2 bases and the J gene end by 3 bases; junction bases not matched to a gene: 4. The CDR3 contains 15 residues. Per germline, CDR1 SGHKS and CDR2 YYEKEE (reference sequence). CDR3 sequence reads: CASSFAGVDTGELFF. In nucleotides, the CDR3 is TGTGCCAGCAGCTTTGCGGGGGTTGACACCGGGGAGCTGTTTTTT.

This clonotype was detected many times. J is TRBJ1-1 and V is TRBV7-9, with D hard to call. The germline gives CDR1 SEHNR, CDR2 FQNEAQ (reference sequence). The CDR3 is made up of 13 amino acids. Trimming cost V 4 bases and J 5 bases, with 11 bases left between them. The CDR3 spells CASSSVPGTEAFF. CDR3 DNA: TGTGCCAGCAGCTCCGTCCCGGGAACTGAAGCTTTCTTT.

This clonotype has at least ten counts. The genes are TRBV12-3 or TRBV12-4 and TRBJ2-7; D is unclear. V lost 3 bases, J lost 0 bases, and 6 bases lay in between. This CDR3 has 13 amino acids. CDR3 coding DNA: TGTGCCAGCAGTTTCCTAAACTCCTACGAGCAGTACTTC. As protein: CASSFLNSYEQYF.

This clonotype was picked up many times. The genes are TRBV29-1 and TRBJ1-1; 9 bases align to TRBD1. With V trimmed by 4 bases and J by 7 bases, 10 bases remained unmatched. The CDR3 runs to 14 residues. Germline V gives CDR1 SQVTM, CDR2 ANQGSEA. CDR3 loop: CSVARTGDGGEAFF. CDR3 DNA sequence: TGCAGCGTTGCCCGGACAGGGGATGGGGGTGAAGCTTTCTTT.

This clonotype was seen many times. V usage is TRBV6-5 and J usage is TRBJ2-1, with 8 bases lining up with TRBD1. The germline V gene encodes CDR1 MNHEY and CDR2 SVGAGI. J lost 4 bases, V lost 8 bases, and 7 bases had no gene match. This CDR3 spans 14 amino acids. The CDR3 reads CASAGGSPYNEQFF. In DNA, the CDR3 is TGTGCCAGCGCAGGGGGCTCCCCATACAATGAGCAGTTCTTC.

This clonotype has just a few counts. The rearrangement uses TRBV28 and TRBJ2-2; D unclear. V was trimmed by 7 bases and J by 5 bases, leaving 11 bases between them. The CDR3 contains 13 residues. Germline V gene sequence: CDR1 MDHEN, CDR2 SYDVKM. The CDR3 is CASKLHQTGELFF. CDR3 in DNA: TGTGCCAGCAAACTACACCAAACCGGGGAGCTGTTTTTT.

This clonotype occurred many times. The chain has TRBV6-1 and TRBJ1-4; no firm D call. The CDR3 covers 12 residues. Trimming pared 8 bases from V and 3 bases from J, leaving 7 bases between. CDR1 MNHNS and CDR2 SASEGT come from the germline V gene. The CDR3 DNA reads as TGTGCCAGCGGGCAGCCTAATGAAAAACTGTTTTTT. This encodes CASGQPNEKLFF.

In its sample, this clonotype was seen many times. The rearrangement links TRBV7-2 to TRBJ2-5, with 9 bases matching TRBD2. J was trimmed by 5 bases and V by 0 bases; bases with no gene match: 10. The germline CDR1 and CDR2 sequences are SGHTA and FQGNSA. This CDR3 contains 17 residues. The CDR3 sequence: CASSLAGTSFSRETQYF. The DNA of the CDR3 is TGTGCCAGCAGCTTAGCCGGGACTAGCTTTTCTCGTGAGACCCAGTACTTC.

This clonotype was counted at least ten times. The CDR3 protein is CASSGTAYGYTF. The CDR3, as DNA: TGTGCCAGTTCCGGGACCGCCTATGGCTACACCTTC. The genes are TRBV12-3 or TRBV12-4 and TRBJ1-2; tentatively, D is TRBD1 (5 bases). Trimming shortened V by 9 bases and J by 4 bases, and 12 bases separated the two germline ends. This CDR3 is 12 amino acids long.